The entry below describes one T cell receptor beta chain. The data were taken from a study of blood T cell repertoires in COVID-19. The overall study: Specimens from acute and convalescent COVID-19 originated in the United States, Italy and Spain. In each case, the material was cDNA or gDNA derived from T cells, B-cell-depleted T cells, or PBMCs.

Clones were read by immunoSEQ multiplex PCR, and TCRdb kept only the in-frame ones, dropping some. The data show some 170,000 clones, with about 88% seen just once and around 1.2% held by the top ten. Enrolled through a virtual design, the participants were between about 18 and 100 years of age and came from approximately 25 US areas. J gave up 4 bases and V 0 bases, and 3 bases lay outside the gene matches. The CDR3 extends over 15 amino acids. Germline V gene lookup returns CDR1 SGHNT and CDR2 YYREEE (reference sequence). J is TRBJ2-3 and V is TRBV5-4, with 9 bases fitting TRBD2. The receptor was derived from a human donor with acute COVID-19. The donor label of this sample is uncertain. What was sequenced was PBMCs or T cells enriched from blood (not recorded which). CDR3 coding DNA: TGTGCCAGCAGCTTGGTTAGCGGGGGCCCAGATACGCAGTATTTT. Translated, it gives CASSLVSGGPDTQYF.